Listed below are T cell receptor beta chains from one sample, sequenced in a study of shared clonotypes between healthy human individuals. Generated by immunoSEQ multiplex PCR, the TCRdb table keeps only in-frame clones and is missing some. The repertoire consists of some 1 million clones, with around 74% occurring once and the leading ten covering approximately 1.5%. Sequenced material: memory CD4+ T cells sorted from blood. The receptor source for this set is a man younger than 35 in good health. The CDR3 runs from the conserved cysteine through the conserved F or W. Each record gives: clone size, CDR3 length, V gene, J gene, D gene, CDR3 DNA, CDR3 protein. A D gene is named only where the DNA matches it firmly. A row's size may be missing; if present it is once, few, many or a size class.

.	16	TRBV7-2	TRBJ2-1	TRBD2	TGTGCCAGCAGCTCCCAGGGAGCGGGAGGCTACAATGAGCAGTTCTTC	CASSSQGAGGYNEQFF
.	13	TRBV10-2	TRBJ2-7	.	TGCGCCAGCAGTGAGAGTAAGTTCTACGAGCAGTACTTC	CASSESKFYEQYF
.	13	TRBV4-3	TRBJ1-1	TRBD1	TGCGCCAGCAGCCAGGATCTGGACAGGGAAGCTTTCTTT	CASSQDLDREAFF
.	10	TRBV20-1	TRBJ2-7	.	TGCAGTGCAGTAGACTACGAGCAGTACTTC	CSAVDYEQYF
.	16	TRBV5-1	TRBJ2-5	.	TGCGCCAGCAGCTTGGAGGGTCAAGTCCCCCGAGAGACCCAGTACTTC	CASSLEGQVPRETQYF
.	15	TRBV5-1	TRBJ2-3	.	TGCGCCAGCAGCTCGACGGTCGTAGCATCAGATACGCAGTATTTT	CASSSTVVASDTQYF
.	16	TRBV2	TRBJ2-3	.	TGTGCCAGCAGCCCCGGGGACCCTAAAAGGGGAGATACGCAGTATTTT	CASSPGDPKRGDTQYF
once	16	TRBV4-2	TRBJ2-5	TRBD2	TGTGCCAGCACCTCGACTAGCGGGGGGCTTGGGGAGACCCAGTACTTC	CASTSTSGGLGETQYF
.	13	TRBV5-1	TRBJ2-7	.	TGCGCCAGCAGCCGCTCGACAGACGACGAGCAGTACTTC	CASSRSTDDEQYF
.	18	TRBV11-2	TRBJ1-2	.	TGTGCCAGCAGCTTACTCCTGCGGGGTGCAGGCTTCCTCTATGGCTACACCTTC	CASSLLLRGAGFLYGYTF
.	14	TRBV6-4	TRBJ1-1	TRBD1	TGTGCCAGCAGTGACCTGGGACAGGGATCCCCAGCTTTCTTT	CASSDLGQGSPAFF
once	15	TRBV6-4	TRBJ2-7	TRBD2	TGTGCCAGCAGTGCTATAGCGGGGGCATCCTACGAGCAGTACTTC	CASSAIAGASYEQYF
.	13	TRBV2	TRBJ1-3	.	TGTGCCAGCAGCAGGAACCCTGGAAACACCATATATTTT	CASSRNPGNTIYF
.	16	TRBV4-2	TRBJ2-7	TRBD2	TGTGCCAGCAGCCAAGAAACTAGCGGGAGGTACTACGAGCAGTACTTC	CASSQETSGRYYEQYF
.	14	TRBV7-9	TRBJ2-7	.	TGTGCCAGCAGCTTAGCGTTTCGGGGGGCCGAGCAGTACTTC	CASSLAFRGAEQYF
.	13	TRBV27	TRBJ1-2	.	TGTGCGGCTTCTAGAACAGGGAGAAGTGGCTACACCTTC	CAASRTGRSGYTF
once	14	TRBV7-9	TRBJ2-1	TRBD1	TGTGCCAGCAGCTTAAAGGGGGCGAGGAATGAGCAGTTCTTC	CASSLKGARNEQFF
few	15	TRBV11-2	TRBJ1-6	.	TGTGCCAGCAGCAGCCAGAGAGTGGGTAATTCACCCCTCCACTTT	CASSSQRVGNSPLHF
.	16	TRBV5-1	TRBJ1-4	.	TGCGCCAGCAGCTTGACAGTCGCCGCAACTAATGAAAAACTGTTTTTT	CASSLTVAATNEKLFF
.	14	TRBV5-1	TRBJ2-1	.	TGCGCCAGCAGCTTGGGGGACTCCTACAATGAGCAGTTCTTC	CASSLGDSYNEQFF
.	15	TRBV9	TRBJ2-2	.	TGTGCCAGCAGGCAATGGGGGGGCAACACCGGGGAGCTGTTTTTT	CASRQWGGNTGELFF
.	17	TRBV10-3	TRBJ2-3	TRBD2	TGTGCCATCAGTGAGTACCCTAGCGGGGGGCCCCTGGATACGCAGTATTTT	CAISEYPSGGPLDTQYF
once	15	TRBV2	TRBJ2-3	.	TGTGCCAGCACCGGACAGATGAAAAGCACAGATACGCAGTATTTT	CASTGQMKSTDTQYF
.	14	TRBV30	TRBJ2-1	.	TGTGCCTGGAGCAAAGGACTAACTTACAATGAGCAGTTCTTC	CAWSKGLTYNEQFF
.	16	TRBV19	TRBJ2-3	TRBD1	TGTGCCAGTAGTCTAGGACAGGGGAAGGGCACAGATACGCAGTATTTT	CASSLGQGKGTDTQYF
.	15	TRBV7-7	TRBJ2-5	TRBD2	TGTGCTAGCAGCCCAATTGGCGGGGGGCCCGAGACCCAGTACTTC	CASSPIGGGPETQYF
.	15	TRBV19	TRBJ2-1	TRBD2	TGTGCCAGTAGTATTTCGCGGGAGGGCCCGAATGAGCAGTTCTTC	CASSISREGPNEQFF
.	14	TRBV6-5	TRBJ1-1	.	TGTGCCAGCAGTTACGGGGTTGGGGCGACTGAAGCTTTCTTT	CASSYGVGATEAFF
.	13	TRBV5-8	TRBJ2-7	.	TGTGCCAGCAGCTTGGAGAGGGCCTACGAGCAGTACTTC	CASSLERAYEQYF
.	14	TRBV7-9	TRBJ1-1	TRBD1	TGTGCCAGCAGCTGGGACAGCTTGAGGACTGAAGCTTTCTTT	CASSWDSLRTEAFF
.	16	TRBV27	TRBJ1-6	.	TGTGCCAGCAGTTTATCTCCGGGGGGTCGTGGTTCACCCCTCCACTTT	CASSLSPGGRGSPLHF
.	17	TRBV7-9	TRBJ2-4	TRBD1	TGTGCCAGCAGCTTCAATCACAAACAGGGGCAGGGGAACATTCAGTACTTC	CASSFNHKQGQGNIQYF
.	17	TRBV7-2	TRBJ2-4	.	TGTGCCAGCAGCTCCCGGACCCCCCCGGCGGGCAAAAACATTCAGTACTTC	CASSSRTPPAGKNIQYF
.	15	TRBV28	TRBJ2-1	.	TGTGCCAGCAGGCCTCCGGGTGGGGGCTACAATGAGCAGTTCTTC	CASRPPGGGYNEQFF
.	13	TRBV27	TRBJ2-1	TRBD1	TGTGCCAGCAGTTTTCAGGGGGCGATTGAGCAGTTCTTC	CASSFQGAIEQFF
.	17	TRBV5-1	TRBJ1-1	TRBD1	TGCGCCAGCAGCTTAGGATTGGGACAGAGGATGAACACTGAAGCTTTCTTT	CASSLGLGQRMNTEAFF
.	16	TRBV4-1	TRBJ2-5	TRBD2	TGCGCCAGCAGGCGCATACTAGCGACAACGCAAGAGACCCAGTACTTC	CASRRILATTQETQYF
.	14	TRBV6-4	TRBJ2-2	TRBD2	TGTGCCAGCCGGAGACTAGCCTGGACCGGGGAGCTGTTTTTT	CASRRLAWTGELFF
.	16	TRBV5-1	TRBJ2-1	TRBD2	TGCGCCAGCAGCTTGGGGGGACTAGCGGTAGACAATGAGCAGTTCTTC	CASSLGGLAVDNEQFF
.	17	TRBV6-1	TRBJ2-7	TRBD2	TGTGCCAGCAGTGGCCACCCGGTTAGTAGCGGGGTCTACGAGCAGTACTTC	CASSGHPVSSGVYEQYF
.	15	TRBV10-2	TRBJ1-1	TRBD1	TGCGCCAGCAGACAAGGACAGGGGGCGAACACTGAAGCTTTCTTT	CASRQGQGANTEAFF
.	15	TRBV19	TRBJ2-5	.	TGTGCCAGTAGTAGCCTAGACAGCCTCCAAGAGACCCAGTACTTC	CASSSLDSLQETQYF
.	15	TRBV6-1	TRBJ2-1	TRBD1	TGTGCCAGCAGTGGCCGGGACAGGGGAGGTGATGAGCAGTTCTTC	CASSGRDRGGDEQFF